One sample yielded the 24 T cell receptor beta chains listed below, sequenced in a study of cytotoxic CD8 clonotypes in ibrutinib-treated CLL. Sequencing used immunoSEQ multiplex PCR; TCRdb keeps in-frame clones, though not all of them. The data show roughly 250,000 clones, with under 80% seen just once and roughly 15% held by the top ten. The sequenced sample was PBMCs, obtained after 24 months of ibrutinib treatment. The receptors were gathered from a human donor with chronic lymphocytic leukemia.

The genes are TRBV9 and TRBJ1-4; tentative D call: TRBD1 (5 bases). V shed 3 bases and J shed 0 bases, with 18 bases lying between them. The CDR3 length is 18 residues. From germline, CDR1 is SGDLS and CDR2 YYNGEE. The CDR3 reads CASSAHGGTGATNEKLFF. CDR3 nucleotide sequence: TGTGCCAGCAGCGCCCATGGGGGGACCGGAGCAACTAATGAAAAACTGTTTTTT. The full variable domain, completed using reference TRBV9 and TRBJ1-4, is DSGVTQTPKHLITATGQRVTLRCSPRSGDLSVYWYQQSLDQGLQFLIQYYNGEERAKGNILERFSAQQFPDLHSELNLSSLELGDSALYFCASSAHGGTGATNEKLFFGSGTQLSVL.

The chain uses TRBV6-5 and TRBJ2-7; perhaps D is TRBD1 or TRBD2 (5 bases each). Between the trimmed V and J ends, which lost 2 bases and 2 bases, there was a span of 13 bases. Germline V gene sequence: CDR1 MNHEY, CDR2 SVGAGI. This CDR3 has 15 amino acids. The CDR3 DNA reads TGTGCCAGCAGTTACCGGGGCAGGAATACCTACGAGCAGTACTTC. Translated: CASSYRGRNTYEQYF.

This clone was detected a few times. The chain recombines TRBV6-6 with TRBJ1-2; unclear D gene. Germline lookup yields CDR1 MNHNY and CDR2 SVGAGI (reference sequence). Trimming removed 7 bases at V and 7 bases at J, with 16 bases between. The CDR3 totals 13 residues. This CDR3 reads CASNLSVLSGYTF. The CDR3 coding sequence is TGTGCCAGCAACTTGTCGGTGTTGAGTGGCTACACCTTC.

The gene calls are TRBV28 and TRBJ2-1, with D perhaps TRBD2 (6 bases). CDR1 and CDR2 from the germline V gene are MDHEN and SYDVKM. Trimming took off 7 bases at V and 2 bases at J, with 12 bases between the two ends. The CDR3 is made up of 14 amino acids. CDR3 sequence reads: CASTPSVAYNEQFF. The CDR3 coding sequence is TGTGCCAGCACCCCTAGCGTCGCCTACAATGAGCAGTTCTTC.

The chain links TRBV27 to TRBJ1-2; 8 bases map to TRBD1. J was trimmed by 5 bases and V by 4 bases; bases with no gene match: 3. In germline, CDR1 is MNHEY, CDR2 SMNVEV (reference sequence). This CDR3 contains 13 residues. CDR3 sequence reads: CASSSQGEYGYTF. CDR3 in DNA: TGTGCCAGCAGTTCACAGGGGGAATATGGCTACACCTTC.

This chain connects TRBV2 to TRBJ2-3; possibly TRBD1 or TRBD2 for D (5 bases each). The V end was cut by 10 bases, the J end by 4 bases, with 12 bases between. The CDR3 covers 12 residues. Germline CDR1 is SNHLY and CDR2 is FYNNEI. The CDR3, as DNA: TGTGCCACTACTCGGGGCGCAGATACGCAGTATTTT. The encoded protein is CATTRGADTQYF.

The V call is TRBV9, the J call TRBJ2-5; D is unclear. The V end lost 0 bases, the J end lost 0 bases, and 9 bases lay between the germline ends. The germline V gene encodes CDR1 SGDLS and CDR2 YYNGEE. This CDR3 region has 15 residues. This CDR3 reads CASSVDQGNQETQYF. As DNA, the CDR3 is TGTGCCAGCAGCGTAGATCAAGGGAACCAAGAGACCCAGTACTTC.

The chain is built from TRBV19 and TRBJ1-1; no definite D call. Germline V gives CDR1 LNHDA, CDR2 SQIVND (reference sequence). V lost 5 bases to trimming and J lost 14 bases, with 21 bases between them. The CDR3 is 13 residues long. CDR3 sequence (DNA): TGTGCCAGTAGTTTGCTCGGAGAGAACGGGGAGTTCTTT. Translation gives CASSLLGENGEFF.

The rearrangement joins TRBV7-3 to TRBJ2-2; D may match TRBD1 or TRBD2 (5 bases each). The CDR3 consists of 15 residues. The germline V gene encodes CDR1 SGHTA and CDR2 FQGTGA. V was pared by 1 base and J by 4 bases, with 10 bases between. The CDR3 here is CASSLNMGPTGELFF. The CDR3 DNA reads as TGTGCCAGCAGCTTAAATATGGGACCCACCGGGGAGCTGTTTTTT. Filled out from reference TRBV7-3 and TRBJ2-2, the complete variable domain reads GAGVSQTPSNKVTEKGKYVELRCDPISGHTALYWYRQSLGQGPEFLIYFQGTGAADDSGLPNDRFFAVRPEGSVSTLKIQRTERGDSAVYLCASSLNMGPTGELFFGEGSRLTVL.

The J gene is TRBJ2-2, the V gene TRBV11-3; no clear D. CDR3 length: 10 amino acids. Trimming removed 7 bases at V and 6 bases at J, with 3 bases between. CDR1 is SGHNT and CDR2 is YENEEA in the germline V gene. The CDR3 spells CASTAGELFF. CDR3 nucleotides: TGTGCCAGCACCGCCGGGGAGCTGTTTTTT.

The V call is TRBV28, the J call TRBJ2-5; 8 bases agree with TRBD1. Trimming took 2 bases from V and 4 from J; bases not matched to a gene: 3. Germline V CDR1 and CDR2: MDHEN, SYDVKM. This CDR3 region has 14 residues. Written as DNA, the CDR3 is TGTGCCAGCAGTTTACAGGGGGCCGGAGAGACCCAGTACTTC. Translating it yields CASSLQGAGETQYF.

The V and J genes are TRBV30 and TRBJ2-1, with 11 bases that match TRBD1. V lost 1 base and J lost 8; bases outside the gene matches: 4. This CDR3 contains 14 residues. Looked up from germline, CDR1 is GTSNPN and CDR2 is SVGIG (reference sequence). CDR3 residues: CAWSAGQGGDEQFF. DNA for the CDR3: TGTGCCTGGAGTGCGGGACAGGGGGGCGATGAGCAGTTCTTC.

In its sample, this clone was seen a few times. The chain links TRBV6-5 to TRBJ1-4; 7 nucleotides align to TRBD1. Germline assignment: CDR1 MNHEY and CDR2 SVGAGI. CDR3 length: 12 residues. Unmatched junction bases numbered 3, after V lost 6 bases and J lost 8 bases. The CDR3 DNA sequence: TGTGCCAGCAGCCTGGACAGGGAAAAACTGTTTTTT. Its translation is CASSLDREKLFF.

The V call is TRBV10-3, the J call TRBJ2-1; the D gene is possibly TRBD2 (7 bases). Germline CDR1 ENHRY, CDR2 SYGVKD. Trimming removed 8 bases at V and 10 bases at J, with 12 bases between. The CDR3 runs 11 residues. CDR3 bases: TGTGCCATCGCGGGGGCGGAAGAGCAGTTCTTC. Translated, it gives CAIAGAEEQFF.

This clone was observed once. The chain carries TRBV29-1 and TRBJ2-3, with 10 bases that match TRBD2. With 6 bases clipped from V and 4 bases from J, the junction kept 7 bases outside the gene matches. Germline CDR1 reads SQVTM; CDR2 reads ANQGSEA. The CDR3 sequence is 14 residues long. The CDR3 reads CSVCLSGGADTQYF. The CDR3 DNA is TGCAGCGTGTGCCTGAGCGGGGGGGCAGATACGCAGTATTTT.

The chain recombines TRBV2 with TRBJ2-1; TRBD1 is a possible D gene (6 bases). CDR3 length equals 16 residues. Between the trimmed V and J ends, which lost 9 bases and 2 bases, there was a span of 20 bases. Germline V gives CDR1 SNHLY, CDR2 FYNNEI. The CDR3 nucleotides are TGTGCCAGGCAAATTTCGGACAGCCGTACCTACAATGAGCAGTTCTTC. The encoded protein is CARQISDSRTYNEQFF.

The rearrangement links TRBV4-1 to TRBJ2-7, with unresolved D. Trimming took 0 bases from V and 2 from J, leaving 11 bases between them. Germline-derived CDR1 and CDR2 are MGHRA and YSYEKL. The CDR3 length is 15 residues. The CDR3 sequence: CASSQETASTYEQYF. The CDR3, as DNA: TGCGCCAGCAGCCAAGAAACGGCCAGCACCTACGAGCAGTACTTC.

This clone was seen only a few times. This rearrangement joins TRBV6-1 to TRBJ2-1; 9 nucleotides agree with TRBD2. The CDR3 totals 12 residues. CDR1 is MNHNS and CDR2 is SASEGT in the germline V gene. V dropped 9 bases and J dropped 7; count of bases not matched to a gene: 4. CDR3 loop: CASNSGSNEQFF. Written as DNA, the CDR3 is TGTGCCAGTAATAGCGGGAGTAATGAGCAGTTCTTC.

This clone has more than one count but fewer than ten. The chain links TRBV5-6 to TRBJ1-1; D is undetermined. CDR1 and CDR2 from the germline V gene are SGHDT and YYEEEE. The CDR3 sequence is 13 residues long. Trimming shortened V by 1 base and J by 4 bases, and 8 bases separated the two germline ends. The chain's CDR3 is CASSLWGFTEAFF. The CDR3 DNA sequence: TGTGCCAGCAGCTTGTGGGGTTTCACTGAAGCTTTCTTT.

The chain has TRBV19 and TRBJ1-1; D unresolved. Trimming cost V 1 base and J 10 bases, with 19 bases left between them. This CDR3 region has 15 residues. Per germline, CDR1 LNHDA and CDR2 SQIVND (reference sequence). CDR3: CASSIVGFDPNGAFF. CDR3 DNA sequence: TGTGCCAGTAGTATAGTAGGCTTTGACCCGAACGGAGCTTTCTTT.

The genes are TRBV7-3 and TRBJ2-1, with 9 bases matching TRBD1. There are 18 residues in the CDR3. J was trimmed by 10 bases and V by 5 bases; bases with no gene match: 21. Germline V gene lookup returns CDR1 SGHTA and CDR2 FQGTGA. CDR3 DNA sequence: TGTGCCAGCAGCACAGCACCGAGGGGGACAGGGCCCTTTCAGGAGCAGTTCTTC. It translates to CASSTAPRGTGPFQEQFF.

This chain links TRBV4-2 with TRBJ1-1; the D is unclear. In germline, CDR1 is LGHNA, CDR2 YNFKEQ. The CDR3 contains 14 residues. V lost 4 bases and J lost 2, with 11 bases in between. The chain's CDR3 is CASSLEGTNTEAFF. CDR3 coding DNA: TGTGCCAGCAGCCTGGAGGGCACAAACACTGAAGCTTTCTTT.

The chain joins TRBV5-1 to TRBJ2-1; 9 bases are a match to TRBD2. CDR3 length equals 15 residues. From germline, CDR1 is SGHRS and CDR2 YFSETQ. Trimming at V came to 2 bases and at J to 0 bases, leaving 0 bases not matched to a gene. The CDR3 nucleotides read TGCGCCAGCAGCTTTAGCGGGAGCTCCTACAATGAGCAGTTCTTC. Amino acids: CASSFSGSSYNEQFF.

The V and J genes are TRBV18 and TRBJ2-7, with D possibly being TRBD1 or TRBD2 (5 bases each). This CDR3 spans 14 amino acids. Per the germline V gene, CDR1 is KGHSH and CDR2 is LQKENI. Trimming cost V 1 base and J 6 bases, with 13 bases left between them. CDR3 DNA sequence: TGTGCCAGCTCACCACGGACAACCCGGGGCGAGCAGTACTTC. Amino acid sequence: CASSPRTTRGEQYF. The full variable domain, completed using reference TRBV18 and TRBJ2-7, is NAGVMQNPRHLVRRRGQEARLRCSPMKGHSHVYWYRQLPEEGLKFMVYLQKENIIDESGMPKERFSAEFPKEGPSILRIQQVVRGDSAAYFCASSPRTTRGEQYFGPGTRLTVT.